The clone carrying this TCR beta chain appeared a few times. One entry per CDR3 protein, called by TCRdb with MiXCR from the 5' RACE reads. This table holds a few hundred thousand distinct CDR3 sequences, 25% to 30% found once. This sample is part of a study of T-cell memory formation after mild COVID-19. V lost 11 bases, J lost 3 bases, and 17 bases lay in between. The CDR3 covers 13 residues. Per germline, CDR1 MNHNY and CDR2 SVGAGI (reference sequence). The sequencing input was PBMCs or a T cell subset sorted from them (not recorded which). The rearrangement joins TRBV6-6 to TRBJ2-7, with a weak D call TRBD2 (6 bases). The sequence derives from an adult woman who had mild COVID-19 (a few samples of this study predate the infection). Cell type and time point are not known. The CDR3 loop is CACKVGGNYEQYF. The DNA of the CDR3 is TGTGCCTGCAAGGTGGGAGGTAACTACGAGCAGTACTTC.